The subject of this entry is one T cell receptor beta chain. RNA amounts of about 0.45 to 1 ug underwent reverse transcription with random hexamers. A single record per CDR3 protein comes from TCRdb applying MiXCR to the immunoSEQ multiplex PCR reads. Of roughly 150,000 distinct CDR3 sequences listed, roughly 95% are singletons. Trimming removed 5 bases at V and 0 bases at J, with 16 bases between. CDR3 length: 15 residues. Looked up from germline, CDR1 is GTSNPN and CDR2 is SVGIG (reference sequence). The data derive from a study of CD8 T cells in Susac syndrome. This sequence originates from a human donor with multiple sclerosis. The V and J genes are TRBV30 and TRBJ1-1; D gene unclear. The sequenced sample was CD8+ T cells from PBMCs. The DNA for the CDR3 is TGTGCCTGGGATTCAAGGCGGGATATGAACACTGAAGCTTTCTTT. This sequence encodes CAWDSRRDMNTEAFF. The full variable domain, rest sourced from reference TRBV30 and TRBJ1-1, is SQTIHQWPATLVQPVGSPLSLECTVEGTSNPNLYWYRQAAGRGLQLLFYSVGIGQISSEVPQNLSASRPQDRQFILSSKKLLLSDSGFYLCAWDSRRDMNTEAFFGQGTRLTVV.